This TCR beta chain was identified during a study of shared clonotypes between healthy human individuals. CDR1 and CDR2 (germline): SGHTA, FQGTGA. V lost 5 bases to trimming and J lost 7 bases, with 11 bases between them. The CDR3 length is 13 residues. Replicate PCRs for sorted subsets used about 200 ng DNA; this equaled tens of thousands of T cell genomes. In the authors' methods: Filtering differed, since immunoSEQ gave only junction sequences and no quality scores. Here immunoSEQ multiplex PCR was the method, and the copy in TCRdb shows in-frame clones only, minus some. Clonal size and the V and J genes are those of that table, whereas D and trimming came from the DNA. The sample holds around 1,100,000 clones, approximately 80% seen once. This clone was counted once.

The sequenced sample consisted of memory CD4+ T cells from PBMCs. Subset indicated: CD45RA-negative fraction. The source of this sequence is a man between 18 and 29 years old in good health. Some clones in this sample may be carry-over from other donors' samples. The chain combines TRBV7-3 with TRBJ2-2; possible D gene TRBD1, 5 bases. Here the CDR3 DNA reads TGTGCCAGCAGCCCTGACAGTATCGGGGAGCTGTTTTTT. As protein: CASSPDSIGELFF. The variable domain in full, completed from reference TRBV7-3 and TRBJ2-2, reads GAGVSQTPSNKVTEKGKYVELRCDPISGHTALYWYRQSLGQGPEFLIYFQGTGAADDSGLPNDRFFAVRPEGSVSTLKIQRTERGDSAVYLCASSPDSIGELFFGEGSRLTVL.